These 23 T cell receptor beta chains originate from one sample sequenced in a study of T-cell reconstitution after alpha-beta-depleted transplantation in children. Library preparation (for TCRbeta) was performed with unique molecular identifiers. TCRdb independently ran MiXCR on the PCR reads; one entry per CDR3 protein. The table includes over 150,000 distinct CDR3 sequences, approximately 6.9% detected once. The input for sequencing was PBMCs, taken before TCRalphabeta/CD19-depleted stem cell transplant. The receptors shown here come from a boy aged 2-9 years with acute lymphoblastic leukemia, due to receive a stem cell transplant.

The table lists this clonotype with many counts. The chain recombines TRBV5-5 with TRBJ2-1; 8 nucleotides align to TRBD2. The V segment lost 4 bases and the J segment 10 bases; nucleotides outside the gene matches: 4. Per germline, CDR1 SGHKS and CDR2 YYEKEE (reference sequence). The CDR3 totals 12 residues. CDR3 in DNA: TGTGCCAGCAGCCCCACTAGCGGCGAGCAGTTCTTC. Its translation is CASSPTSGEQFF.

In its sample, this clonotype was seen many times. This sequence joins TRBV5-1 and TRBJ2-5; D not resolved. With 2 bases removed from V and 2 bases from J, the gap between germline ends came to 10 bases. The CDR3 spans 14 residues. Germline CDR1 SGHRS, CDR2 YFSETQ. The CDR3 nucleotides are TGCGCCAGCAGCTTCTCAATCATGCAAGAGACCCAGTACTTC. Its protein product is CASSFSIMQETQYF.

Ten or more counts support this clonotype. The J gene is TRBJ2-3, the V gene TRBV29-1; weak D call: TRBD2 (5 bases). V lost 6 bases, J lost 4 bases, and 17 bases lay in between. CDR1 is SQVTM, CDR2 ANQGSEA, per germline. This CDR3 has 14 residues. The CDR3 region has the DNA TGCAGCGTGGTTGCGGGCTGGAAGTCAGATACGCAGTATTTT. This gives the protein CSVVAGWKSDTQYF.

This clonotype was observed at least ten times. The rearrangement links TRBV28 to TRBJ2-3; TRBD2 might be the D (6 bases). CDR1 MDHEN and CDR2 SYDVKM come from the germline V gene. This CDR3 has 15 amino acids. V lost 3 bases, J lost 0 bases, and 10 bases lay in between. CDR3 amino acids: CASSLGGGSTDTQYF. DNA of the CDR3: TGTGCCAGCAGTTTGGGTGGGGGGAGCACAGATACGCAGTATTTT.

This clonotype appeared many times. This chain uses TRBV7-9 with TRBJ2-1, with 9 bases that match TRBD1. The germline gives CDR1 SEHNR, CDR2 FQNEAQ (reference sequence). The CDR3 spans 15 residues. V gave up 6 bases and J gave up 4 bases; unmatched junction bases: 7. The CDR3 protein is CASRKDRGLYNEQFF. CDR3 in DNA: TGTGCCAGCAGGAAGGACAGGGGATTATACAATGAGCAGTTCTTC.

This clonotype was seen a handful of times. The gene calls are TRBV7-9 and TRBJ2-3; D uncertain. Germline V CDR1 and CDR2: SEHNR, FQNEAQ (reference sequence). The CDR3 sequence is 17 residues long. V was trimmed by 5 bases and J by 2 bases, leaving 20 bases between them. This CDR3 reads CASSPRPGLVITDTQYF. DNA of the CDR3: TGTGCCAGCAGCCCGAGGCCCGGGTTGGTCATCACAGATACGCAGTATTTT.

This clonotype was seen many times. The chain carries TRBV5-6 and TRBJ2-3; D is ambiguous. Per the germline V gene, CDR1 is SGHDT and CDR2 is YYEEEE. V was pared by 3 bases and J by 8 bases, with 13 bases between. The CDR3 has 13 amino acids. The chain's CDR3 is CASSSGRVSTQYF. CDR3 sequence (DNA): TGTGCCAGCAGCTCGGGCCGTGTATCTACGCAGTATTTT.

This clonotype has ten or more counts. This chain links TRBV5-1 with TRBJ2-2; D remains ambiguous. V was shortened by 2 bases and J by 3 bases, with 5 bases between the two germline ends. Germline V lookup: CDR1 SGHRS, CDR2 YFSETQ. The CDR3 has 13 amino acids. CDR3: CASSLTDTGELFF. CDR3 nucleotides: TGCGCCAGCAGCTTAACGGACACCGGGGAGCTGTTTTTT. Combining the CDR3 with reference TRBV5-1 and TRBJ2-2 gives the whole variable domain KAGVTQTPRYLIKTRGQQVTLSCSPISGHRSVSWYQQTPGQGLQFLFEYFSETQRNKGNFPGRFSGRQFSNSRSEMNVSTLELGDSALYLCASSLTDTGELFFGEGSRLTVL.

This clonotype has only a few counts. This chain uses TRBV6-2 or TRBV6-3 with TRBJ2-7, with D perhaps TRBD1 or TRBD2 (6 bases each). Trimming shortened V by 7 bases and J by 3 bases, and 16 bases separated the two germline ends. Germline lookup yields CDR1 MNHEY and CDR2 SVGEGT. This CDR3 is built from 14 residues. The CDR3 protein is CASTRGPTDYEQYF. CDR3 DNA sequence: TGTGCCAGCACCCGGGGGCCCACTGACTACGAGCAGTACTTC.

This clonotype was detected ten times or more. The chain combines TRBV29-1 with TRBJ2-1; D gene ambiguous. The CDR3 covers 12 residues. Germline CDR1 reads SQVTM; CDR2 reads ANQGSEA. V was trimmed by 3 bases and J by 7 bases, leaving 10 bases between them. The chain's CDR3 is CSVEETGNEQFF. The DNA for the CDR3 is TGCAGCGTTGAGGAAACCGGGAATGAGCAGTTCTTC.

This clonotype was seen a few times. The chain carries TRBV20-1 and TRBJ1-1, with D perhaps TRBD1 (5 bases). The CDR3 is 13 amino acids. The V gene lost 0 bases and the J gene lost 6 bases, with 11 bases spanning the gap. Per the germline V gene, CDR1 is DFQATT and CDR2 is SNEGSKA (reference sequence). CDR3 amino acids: CSARDRGDAEAFF. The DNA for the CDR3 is TGCAGTGCTAGAGATAGGGGAGACGCTGAAGCTTTCTTT.

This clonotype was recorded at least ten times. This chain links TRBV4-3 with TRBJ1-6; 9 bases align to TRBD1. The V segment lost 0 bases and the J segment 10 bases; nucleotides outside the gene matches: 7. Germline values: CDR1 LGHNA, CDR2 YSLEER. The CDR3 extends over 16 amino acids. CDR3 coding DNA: TGCGCCAGCAGCCAAGATGTCGGGACAGGGCGATCACCCCTCCACTTT. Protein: CASSQDVGTGRSPLHF.

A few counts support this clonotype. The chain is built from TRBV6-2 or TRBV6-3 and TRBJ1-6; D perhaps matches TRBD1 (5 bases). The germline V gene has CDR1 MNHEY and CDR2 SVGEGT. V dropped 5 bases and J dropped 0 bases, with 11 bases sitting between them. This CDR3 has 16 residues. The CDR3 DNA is TGTGCCAGCAGTGGGGACGCCAGCTCCTATAATTCACCCCTCCACTTT. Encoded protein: CASSGDASSYNSPLHF.

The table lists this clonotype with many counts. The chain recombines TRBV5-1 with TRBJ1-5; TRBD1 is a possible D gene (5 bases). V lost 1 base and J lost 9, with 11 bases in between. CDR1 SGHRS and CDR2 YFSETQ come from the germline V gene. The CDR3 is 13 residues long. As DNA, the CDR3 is TGCGCCAGCAGCTTGAAAGGGGTTTGGCCCCAGCATTTT. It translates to CASSLKGVWPQHF.

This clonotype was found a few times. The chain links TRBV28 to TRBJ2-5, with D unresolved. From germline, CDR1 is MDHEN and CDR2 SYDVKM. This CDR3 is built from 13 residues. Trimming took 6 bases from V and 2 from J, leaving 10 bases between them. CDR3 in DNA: TGTGCCAGCAGGCTCGATAATCAAGAGACCCAGTACTTC. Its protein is CASRLDNQETQYF. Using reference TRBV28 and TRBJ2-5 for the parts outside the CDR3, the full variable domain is DVKVTQSSRYLVKRTGEKVFLECVQDMDHENMFWYRQDPGLGLRLIYFSYDVKMKEKGDIPEGYSVSREKKERFSLILESASTNQTSMYLCASRLDNQETQYFGPGTRLLVL.

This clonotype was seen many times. The CDR3 spells CASSLGRDYGYTF. CDR3 sequence (DNA): TGTGCCAGCAGCTTAGGACGGGACTATGGCTACACCTTC. This rearrangement joins TRBV28 to TRBJ1-2; D not certain. Germline CDR1 is MDHEN and CDR2 is SYDVKM. The germline V and J ends were trimmed by 6 bases and 3 bases, with 11 bases remaining between them. The CDR3 runs 13 residues.

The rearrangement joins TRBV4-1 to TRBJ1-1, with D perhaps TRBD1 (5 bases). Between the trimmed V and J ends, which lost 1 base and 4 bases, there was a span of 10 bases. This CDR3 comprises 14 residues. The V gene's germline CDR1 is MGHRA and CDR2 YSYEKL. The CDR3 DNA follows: TGCGCCAGCAGCCAAGGACAGAGTACCACTGAAGCTTTCTTT. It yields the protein CASSQGQSTTEAFF.

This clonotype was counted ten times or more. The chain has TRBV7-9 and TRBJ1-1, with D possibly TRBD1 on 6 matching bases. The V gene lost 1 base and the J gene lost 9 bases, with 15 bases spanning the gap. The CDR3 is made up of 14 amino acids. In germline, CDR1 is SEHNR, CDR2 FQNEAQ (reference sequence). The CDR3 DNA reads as TGTGCCAGCAGCTTAGTCTCCCGGACAGTTAAAGCTTTCTTT. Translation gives CASSLVSRTVKAFF.

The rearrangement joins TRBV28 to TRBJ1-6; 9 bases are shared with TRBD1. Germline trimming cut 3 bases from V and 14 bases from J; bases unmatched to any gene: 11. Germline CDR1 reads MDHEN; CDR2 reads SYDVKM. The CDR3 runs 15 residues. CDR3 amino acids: CASSLSATGGRALHF. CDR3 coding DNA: TGTGCCAGCAGTTTGTCAGCGACAGGGGGTAGGGCCCTCCACTTT.

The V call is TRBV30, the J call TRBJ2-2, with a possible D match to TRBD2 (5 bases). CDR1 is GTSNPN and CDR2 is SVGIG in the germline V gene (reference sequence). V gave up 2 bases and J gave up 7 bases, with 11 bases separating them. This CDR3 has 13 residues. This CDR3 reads CAWSSEGHGELFF. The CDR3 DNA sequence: TGTGCCTGGAGTTCAGAGGGCCACGGGGAGCTGTTTTTT.

DNA for the CDR3: TGTGCCAGCAGCAAGCTTGGGATGACAGGGCGGTCCGAGCAGTACTTC. Translating gives CASSKLGMTGRSEQYF. The chain joins TRBV21-1 to TRBJ2-7; the table calls TRBD1, which could not be checked here. TRBV21-1 is flagged as a pseudogene. CDR3 size: 16 residues.

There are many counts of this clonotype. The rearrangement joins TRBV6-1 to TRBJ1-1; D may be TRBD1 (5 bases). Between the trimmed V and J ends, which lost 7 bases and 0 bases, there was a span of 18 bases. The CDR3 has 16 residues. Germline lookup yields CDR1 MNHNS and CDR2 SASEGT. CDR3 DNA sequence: TGTGCCAGCATTGCGGGGACGGGACTCATGAACACTGAAGCTTTCTTT. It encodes CASIAGTGLMNTEAFF.

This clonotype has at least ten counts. CDR3 loop: CASTLRDRGHEQYF. CDR3 in DNA: TGTGCCAGCACCCTCCGGGACAGGGGCCACGAGCAGTACTTC. This chain uses TRBV12-3 or TRBV12-4 with TRBJ2-7; 10 bases agree with TRBD1. This CDR3 is built from 14 residues. The V and J ends lost 7 bases and 5 bases, in that order; junction bases with no gene match: 8.